Listed here are 24 T cell receptor beta chains from one sample, sequenced in a study of siplizumab effects on memory and regulatory T cells (dated by TCRdb to about 2019). The library relied on the immunoSEQ multiplex PCR assay. TCRdb holds this immuneACCESS table with in-frame rearrangements only. Some clones are missing; in checked studies, unresolved V genes explain under half, and the rest has no known cause. This sample gives tens of thousands of clones in total; roughly nine tenths of them show up just once. Roughly 30% of the sample belongs to the ten largest clones. Sequences were obtained from CD8+ T cells sorted from blood. The receptors derive from a human donor in good health.

J is TRBJ2-1 and V is TRBV5-4; the D is unclear. CDR3 length: 11 residues. V was pared by 6 bases and J by 0 bases, with 1 base between. From germline, CDR1 is SGHNT and CDR2 YYREEE (reference sequence). Written as DNA, the CDR3 is TGTGCCAGCAACTCCTACAATGAGCAGTTCTTC. Its translation is CASNSYNEQFF.

The chain couples TRBV6-5 to TRBJ2-1, with D uncertain. V was clipped by 5 bases and J by 4 bases, with 9 bases between them. The germline CDR1 and CDR2 sequences are MNHEY and SVGAGI. The CDR3 is 13 residues long. The CDR3 DNA sequence: TGTGCCAGCAGTGCACAGCTGTACAATGAGCAGTTCTTC. Translation gives CASSAQLYNEQFF.

The chain carries TRBV10-3 and TRBJ2-3; 11 bases are a match to TRBD2. The germline CDR1 and CDR2 sequences are ENHRY and SYGVKD. CDR3 length: 18 residues. V dropped 7 bases and J dropped 2; count of bases not matched to a gene: 14. CDR3 DNA: TGTGCCATCATGAATAGCGGGGGGGGTGCGTCCATCACAGATACGCAGTATTTT. Protein sequence: CAIMNSGGGASITDTQYF.

V usage is TRBV4-1 and J usage is TRBJ1-5, with D hard to call. CDR1 MGHRA and CDR2 YSYEKL come from the germline V gene. The CDR3 is made up of 16 amino acids. The V and J ends lost 1 base and 0 bases respectively, with 10 bases between them. The CDR3 reads CASSQGSSYSNQPQHF. The CDR3 region has the DNA TGCGCCAGCAGCCAAGGGAGCTCTTATAGCAATCAGCCCCAGCATTTT.

The V gene is TRBV6-5, the J gene TRBJ2-7; 10 positions match TRBD1. This CDR3 has 16 residues. Germline CDR1 and CDR2: MNHEY and SVGAGI. V dropped 2 bases and J dropped 0; count of bases not matched to a gene: 4. DNA for the CDR3: TGTGCCAGCAGTTACACGGGACAGGGGACCTCCTACGAGCAGTACTTC. It yields the protein CASSYTGQGTSYEQYF.

In its sample, this clone was seen once. The chain links TRBV7-9 to TRBJ1-5; maybe TRBD1 (5 bases). There are 14 residues in the CDR3. Germline assignment: CDR1 SEHNR and CDR2 FQNEAQ (reference sequence). V was shortened by 5 bases and J by 2 bases, with 10 bases between the two germline ends. CDR3 coding DNA: TGTGCCAGCAGCGCGTCGGGGGGCAATCAGCCCCAGCATTTT. Protein: CASSASGGNQPQHF. Full variable domain (missing parts from reference TRBV7-9 and TRBJ1-5): DTGVSQNPRHKITKRGQNVTFRCDPISEHNRLYWYRQTLGQGPEFLTYFQNEAQLEKSRLLSDRFSAERPKGSFSTLEIQRTEQGDSAMYLCASSASGGNQPQHFGDGTRLSIL.

The CDR3 is CASSLTGGDDTEAFF. DNA of the CDR3: TGTGCCAGCAGCTTGACAGGGGGCGATGACACTGAAGCTTTCTTT. This chain joins TRBV5-4 and TRBJ1-1; 9 nucleotides align to TRBD1. CDR1 and CDR2 from the germline V gene are SGHNT and YYREEE (reference sequence). The CDR3 is made up of 15 amino acids. The J segment lost 3 bases and the V segment lost 1 base, leaving 4 bases of the junction unmatched. The whole variable domain, remainder taken from reference TRBV5-4 and TRBJ1-1, is ETGVTQSPTHLIKTRGQQVTLRCSSQSGHNTVSWYQQALGQGPQFIFQYYREEENGRGNFPPRFSGLQFPNYSSELNVNALELDDSALYLCASSLTGGDDTEAFFGQGTRLTVV.

V usage is TRBV19 and J usage is TRBJ2-7; 8 bases line up with TRBD1. Germline lookup yields CDR1 LNHDA and CDR2 SQIVND (reference sequence). The CDR3 runs to 16 residues. The ends lost 3 bases at V and 6 bases at J; junction bases unmatched: 13. CDR3: CASSMPDRGRASEQYF. In nucleotides, the CDR3 is TGTGCCAGTAGTATGCCAGACAGGGGCCGGGCTAGCGAGCAGTACTTC.

The chain recombines TRBV29-1 with TRBJ2-7; possible D gene TRBD2, 5 bases. V was cut by 4 bases and J by 2 bases, with 6 bases left in between. CDR3 length equals 11 residues. Germline V gene data show CDR1 as SQVTM and CDR2 as ANQGSEA. The CDR3 reads CSVARAYEQYF. CDR3 coding DNA: TGCAGCGTTGCGCGGGCCTACGAGCAGTACTTC.

This chain links TRBV27 with TRBJ2-3; D is perhaps TRBD2 (6 bases). With 0 bases removed from V and 4 bases from J, the gap between germline ends came to 11 bases. The CDR3 sequence is 15 residues long. Germline V gene lookup returns CDR1 MNHEY and CDR2 SMNVEV (reference sequence). The CDR3 DNA follows: TGTGCCAGCAGTTTATCGGAGGGTTGGGCAGATACGCAGTATTTT. Residues: CASSLSEGWADTQYF.

The genes are TRBV29-1 and TRBJ2-2; D may match TRBD1 or TRBD2 (5 bases each). The germline CDR1 and CDR2 sequences are SQVTM and ANQGSEA. CDR3 size: 14 residues. The V and J ends lost 1 base and 6 bases respectively, with 12 bases between them. For the CDR3, the DNA is TGCAGCGTTGAAGGAGGGTTGGGGGCCGGGGAGCTGTTTTTT. Translating it yields CSVEGGLGAGELFF.

This clone was counted only a few times. In DNA, the CDR3 is TGTGCCAGCTCACCCGGATCGGGGGTCGAGTACGAGCAGTACTTC. It specifies CASSPGSGVEYEQYF. The chain is built from TRBV18 and TRBJ2-7, with a tentative D call TRBD2 (6 bases). This CDR3 has 15 amino acids. Trimming stripped 3 bases from V and 4 bases from J, with 16 bases between. The germline CDR1 and CDR2 sequences are KGHSH and LQKENI. The full variable domain, rest sourced from reference TRBV18 and TRBJ2-7, is NAGVMQNPRHLVRRRGQEARLRCSPMKGHSHVYWYRQLPEEGLKFMVYLQKENIIDESGMPKERFSAEFPKEGPSILRIQQVVRGDSAAYFCASSPGSGVEYEQYFGPGTRLTVT.

The chain couples TRBV6-4 to TRBJ1-1; D ambiguous. The CDR3 contains 16 residues. Germline V lookup: CDR1 MRHNA, CDR2 SNTAGT. Trimming cost V 4 bases and J 0 bases, with 15 bases left between them. The CDR3 DNA reads TGTGCCAGCAGTGCCTCAGGAGGCGAGATGAACACTGAAGCTTTCTTT. Amino acid sequence: CASSASGGEMNTEAFF.

V usage is TRBV6-5 and J usage is TRBJ2-7; 10 bases align to TRBD1. Germline V gives CDR1 MNHEY, CDR2 SVGAGI. Losses at the gene ends were 0 bases for V and 5 bases for J; bases not matched to a gene: 1. The CDR3 runs 14 residues. This CDR3 is CASSYSGTGDEQYF. The CDR3 coding sequence is TGTGCCAGCAGTTACTCCGGGACAGGGGACGAGCAGTACTTC.

The J gene is TRBJ1-2, the V gene TRBV4-1; the match to TRBD1 covers 11 bases. CDR1 is MGHRA, CDR2 YSYEKL, per germline. The CDR3 covers 15 residues. Trimming cost V 4 bases and J 5 bases; bases outside gene matches: 6. In DNA, the CDR3 is TGCGCCAGCAGCCTATCGGGACAGGGGGTATATGGCTACACCTTC. Encoded protein: CASSLSGQGVYGYTF.

V gene TRBV4-1 combines with J gene TRBJ2-5, with 8 nucleotides matching TRBD2. V shed 2 bases and J 3 bases; nucleotides not matched to a gene: 2. Germline V gene data show CDR1 as MGHRA and CDR2 as YSYEKL. The CDR3 runs 14 residues. The CDR3 nucleotides are TGCGCCAGCAGCCAACTACTAGCGGAAGAGACCCAGTACTTC. It specifies CASSQLLAEETQYF.

With regard to this clone: At the DNA level, this CDR3 is encoded by other sequences in the same sample as well. V and J are TRBV19 and TRBJ1-1, with D hard to call. V was pared by 5 bases and J by 0 bases, with 7 bases between. The CDR3 is 13 amino acids. The germline V gene encodes CDR1 LNHDA and CDR2 SQIVND (reference sequence). Here the CDR3 reads CASSLGLNTEAFF. CDR3 DNA: TGTGCCAGTAGTTTGGGGTTGAACACTGAAGCTTTCTTT.

In this sample, this clone turned up a few times. The chain is built from TRBV6-5 and TRBJ2-1; no clear D gene. Germline V gives CDR1 MNHEY, CDR2 SVGAGI. V gave up 6 bases and J gave up 3 bases, with 6 bases separating them. The CDR3 spans 12 residues. CDR3: CASSSNYNEQFF. CDR3 bases: TGTGCCAGCAGCTCGAACTACAATGAGCAGTTCTTC.

The chain uses TRBV7-3 and TRBJ2-3; 14 bases fit TRBD2. CDR3 size: 15 residues. Per germline, CDR1 SGHTA and CDR2 FQGTGA. Trimming cost V 4 bases and J 6 bases; bases outside gene matches: 3. This chain's CDR3 is CASSSGTSGSDTQYF. The CDR3 DNA reads as TGTGCCAGCAGCTCGGGGACTAGCGGGAGTGATACGCAGTATTTT. Filled out from reference TRBV7-3 and TRBJ2-3, the complete variable domain reads GAGVSQTPSNKVTEKGKYVELRCDPISGHTALYWYRQSLGQGPEFLIYFQGTGAADDSGLPNDRFFAVRPEGSVSTLKIQRTERGDSAVYLCASSSGTSGSDTQYFGPGTRLTVL.

The chain employs TRBV5-4 and TRBJ1-1, with D possibly being TRBD1 (6 bases). Trimming took off 4 bases at V and 5 bases at J, with 21 bases between the two ends. This CDR3 contains 16 residues. Looked up from germline, CDR1 is SGHNT and CDR2 is YYREEE (reference sequence). CDR3 in amino acids: CASSPYMRGVWTEAFF. For the CDR3, the DNA is TGTGCCAGCAGCCCTTATATGAGGGGGGTATGGACTGAAGCTTTCTTT.

The genes are TRBV4-2 and TRBJ2-2; D not resolved. The CDR3 extends over 17 amino acids. Germline CDR1 reads LGHNA; CDR2 reads YNFKEQ. V was trimmed by 1 base and J by 1 base, leaving 13 bases between them. CDR3 sequence: CASSQGMVGVNTGELFF. In nucleotides, the CDR3 is TGTGCCAGCAGCCAAGGAATGGTAGGAGTGAACACCGGGGAGCTGTTTTTT.

V is TRBV6-5 and J is TRBJ2-1, with D perhaps matching TRBD2 (6 bases). Per the germline V gene, CDR1 is MNHEY and CDR2 is SVGAGI. Between the trimmed V and J ends, which lost 2 bases and 7 bases, there was a span of 12 bases. The CDR3 consists of 14 residues. The CDR3 reads CASSYRLVANEQFF. In DNA form, the CDR3 reads TGTGCCAGCAGTTACCGACTAGTTGCGAATGAGCAGTTCTTC.

The chain joins TRBV4-1 to TRBJ2-3; TRBD2 aligns across 10 bases. V trimming: 4 bases; J trimming: 6 bases; junction bases outside the gene matches: 1. The germline gives CDR1 MGHRA, CDR2 YSYEKL. The CDR3 loop spans 13 amino acids. Written as DNA, the CDR3 is TGCGCCAGCAGCCTGGGACTAGCGGATACGCAGTATTTT. Translated, it gives CASSLGLADTQYF.

The chain employs TRBV29-1 and TRBJ1-1, with a weak D call TRBD1 (5 bases). The V end lost 4 bases, the J end lost 6 bases, and 12 bases lay between the germline ends. Germline CDR1 reads SQVTM; CDR2 reads ANQGSEA. This CDR3 is built from 12 residues. CDR3 protein: CSVGVVGAEAFF. The CDR3 DNA sequence: TGCAGCGTTGGGGTGGTGGGGGCTGAAGCTTTCTTT.